This TCR beta chain originates from a study of siplizumab effects on memory and regulatory T cells. General observations from the study: The authors could not assign a naive or memory phenotype to roughly 75-96% of proliferating CD4+ or CD8+ clones.

This CDR3 spans 16 amino acids. CDR1 is SGHRS, CDR2 YFSETQ, per germline. V lost 2 bases and J 4 bases, leaving 15 bases between the germline ends. As to this clone: Antigen: not known.

Each sample yielded around 9.6 x 10^4 assayed TCR templates. Clones were read by immunoSEQ multiplex PCR, and TCRdb kept only the in-frame ones, dropping some. Of 50,000 to 60,000 clones listed, less than 90% are singletons. V usage is TRBV5-1 and J usage is TRBJ1-4, with D possibly TRBD1 on 6 matching bases. Sequencing was performed on naive CD8+ T cells sorted from blood. The TCR sequence derives from a human donor in good health. DNA of the CDR3: TGCGCCAGCAGCTTCGATATCGGGGGCCTTAATGAAAAACTGTTTTTT. This translates into CASSFDIGGLNEKLFF.